This T cell receptor (beta chain) appears in the sequencing data of a study of blood T cells in healthy people across ages. General study points: Investigators viewed diversity estimates from one million T cells as underestimates, the study reported. A roughly linear fall in TCR beta diversity per million T cells was seen with increasing age. Naive CD4+ cells and diversity were both higher in long-lived donors than in aged donors.

Every sample yielded at least 7 million isolated PBMCs. It was with a sample-barcoded 5' primer and a J-beta primer mix that a second PCR of roughly 7 to 12 cycles was run. MiXCR, run by TCRdb on the 5' RACE reads, gives a single entry per CDR3 protein. The repertoire includes 1.5 million to 2 million distinct CDR3 sequences, roughly 28% of them detected once, and approximately 7.7% sits in the top ten. This clonotype was counted a few times. Its cognate antigen is unknown. The sequenced material came from blood. The origin of this receptor is a woman aged 25-40 years in good health.

This CDR3 reads CASIRDLGVNTEAFF. In DNA form, the CDR3 reads TGTGCCAGTATCCGGGATTTGGGGGTGAACACTGAAGCTTTCTTT. The chain uses TRBV12-3 or TRBV12-4 and TRBJ1-1; D is possibly TRBD1 (5 bases). The CDR3 sequence is 15 residues long. V shed 9 bases and J shed 0 bases, with 17 bases lying between them.